The 21 T cell receptor beta chains presented below share a single source sample, sequenced in a study of T cell responses to AZD1222 COVID-19 vaccine. Profiling relied on immunoSEQ multiplex PCR, and the TCRdb table lists in-frame clones only, not all of them. The repertoire holds about 120,000 clones, with 92% as singletons. The sequenced sample was peripheral blood, obtained on day 0 of AZD1222 vaccination. The origin of the receptors is an adult in good health.

V and J are TRBV7-9 and TRBJ1-4, with D possibly matching TRBD1 (5 bases). This CDR3 has 14 residues. CDR1 is SEHNR and CDR2 is FQNEAQ in the germline V gene (reference sequence). Deletions cut 5 bases from V and 12 bases from J, with 19 bases between. The DNA of the CDR3 is TGTGCCAGCAGCGACGCCTGGGCGGGGGGGGAACTGTTTTTT. Its protein is CASSDAWAGGELFF. The variable domain in full, completed from reference TRBV7-9 and TRBJ1-4, reads DTGVSQNPRHKITKRGQNVTFRCDPISEHNRLYWYRQTLGQGPEFLTYFQNEAQLEKSRLLSDRFSAERPKGSFSTLEIQRTEQGDSAMYLCASSDAWAGGELFFGSGTQLSVL.

V gene TRBV12-2 combines with J gene TRBJ2-3; the table's D call of TRBD2 was not tested on the DNA. TRBV12-2 is a listed pseudogene. The CDR3 sequence is 18 residues long. The CDR3 DNA is TGTGCAAGTCGCTTAGATTACGGTGGCACTACCGGCACAGATACGCAGTATTTT. It codes for CASRLDYGGTTGTDTQYF.

The J gene is TRBJ1-5, the V gene TRBV5-1; no clear D. Per germline, CDR1 SGHRS and CDR2 YFSETQ. This CDR3 has 14 amino acids. Deletions cut 0 bases from V and 5 bases from J, with 9 bases between. The CDR3 is CASSLGTGDQPQHF. The DNA for the CDR3 is TGCGCCAGCAGCTTGGGTACGGGAGATCAGCCCCAGCATTTT.

This chain's CDR3 is CASSYKGHFYGYTF. DNA of the CDR3: TGTGCCAGCAGTTACAAGGGCCATTTCTATGGCTACACCTTC. The chain recombines TRBV6-2 or TRBV6-3 with TRBJ1-2; D remains unclear. V shed 2 bases and J shed 4 bases, with 11 bases lying between them. There are 14 residues in the CDR3. The germline gives CDR1 MNHEY, CDR2 SVGEGT.

V usage is TRBV18 and J usage is TRBJ2-5; possibly TRBD1 for D (5 bases). Germline lookup yields CDR1 KGHSH and CDR2 LQKENI. This CDR3 comprises 15 residues. Trimming cost V 2 bases and J 2 bases, with 12 bases left between them. CDR3 loop: CASSPRGPGQETQYF. The CDR3 region has the DNA TGTGCCAGCTCACCAAGAGGTCCAGGGCAAGAGACCCAGTACTTC. The entire variable domain, with the rest obtained from reference TRBV18 and TRBJ2-5, is as follows: NAGVMQNPRHLVRRRGQEARLRCSPMKGHSHVYWYRQLPEEGLKFMVYLQKENIIDESGMPKERFSAEFPKEGPSILRIQQVVRGDSAAYFCASSPRGPGQETQYFGPGTRLLVL.

This chain joins TRBV24-1 and TRBJ2-3; TRBD1 agrees at 7 bases. Trimming removed 3 bases from V and 4 bases from J; junction bases left unmatched: 6. Germline CDR1 reads KGHDR; CDR2 reads SFDVKD. This CDR3 spans 15 amino acids. The DNA of the CDR3 is TGTGCCACCAGTGATCAACAGGGGCTCCCAGATACGCAGTATTTT. It is translated as CATSDQQGLPDTQYF.

The chain links TRBV5-4 to TRBJ2-7; 9 nucleotides align to TRBD1. CDR3 size: 15 residues. V dropped 7 bases and J dropped 0; count of bases not matched to a gene: 8. Germline CDR1 is SGHNT and CDR2 is YYREEE (reference sequence). The CDR3 reads CASGETGGSSYEQYF. CDR3 sequence (DNA): TGTGCCAGCGGGGAAACAGGGGGCAGCTCCTACGAGCAGTACTTC.

The chain is built from TRBV7-8 and TRBJ2-3; tentatively, D is TRBD1 (5 bases). Germline V gives CDR1 SGHVS, CDR2 FQNEAQ. Trimming pared 6 bases from V and 14 bases from J, leaving 18 bases between. The CDR3 consists of 12 residues. CDR3 coding DNA: TGTGCCAGCAGTGCAGACAGAATAGTTTGGTATTTT. Translating gives CASSADRIVWYF.

The genes are TRBV19 and TRBJ1-5, with D perhaps TRBD1 (5 bases). The germline V gene has CDR1 LNHDA and CDR2 SQIVND (reference sequence). The V end was cut by 2 bases, the J end by 6 bases, with 14 bases between. There are 15 residues in the CDR3. CDR3 loop: CASSINTGLGQPQHF. CDR3 bases: TGTGCCAGTAGTATAAATACAGGATTGGGTCAGCCCCAGCATTTT.

The V call is TRBV6-5, the J call TRBJ2-1; the match to TRBD1 covers 9 bases. The CDR3 length is 12 residues. V was pared by 2 bases and J by 12 bases, with 2 bases of the junction left unmatched. Germline V lookup: CDR1 MNHEY, CDR2 SVGAGI. For the CDR3, the DNA is TGTGCCAGCAGTTACGGACAGGGGAGGCAGTTCTTC. This gives the protein CASSYGQGRQFF.

The V and J genes are TRBV5-1 and TRBJ1-1, with 7 bases lining up with TRBD1. The CDR3 has 16 residues. The J segment lost 3 bases and the V segment lost 5 bases, leaving 13 bases of the junction unmatched. In germline, CDR1 is SGHRS, CDR2 YFSETQ. The CDR3 sequence is CASRRTTGLSDTEAFF. Here the CDR3 DNA reads TGCGCCAGCAGGAGAACGACAGGGTTGAGCGACACTGAAGCTTTCTTT.

The J gene is TRBJ1-5, the V gene TRBV9, with D hard to call. Germline V gives CDR1 SGDLS, CDR2 YYNGEE. Between the trimmed V and J ends, which lost 0 bases and 3 bases, there was a span of 4 bases. The CDR3 has 13 amino acids. The chain's CDR3 is CASSVGPNQPQHF. The CDR3 DNA reads as TGTGCCAGCAGCGTAGGCCCCAATCAGCCCCAGCATTTT.

This chain connects TRBV28 to TRBJ1-6; the D gene is possibly TRBD1 (5 bases). Between the trimmed V and J ends, which lost 5 bases and 6 bases, there was a span of 17 bases. Per germline, CDR1 MDHEN and CDR2 SYDVKM. The CDR3 contains 16 residues. The CDR3 DNA is TGTGCCAGCAGTCTACAGCCGGGACTCCTTAATTCACCCCTCCACTTT. It yields the protein CASSLQPGLLNSPLHF.

The chain uses TRBV4-3 and TRBJ2-1; 10 bases align to TRBD1. This CDR3 contains 15 residues. The germline V gene has CDR1 LGHNA and CDR2 YSLEER. The ends lost 5 bases at V and 8 bases at J; junction bases unmatched: 9. The CDR3 loop is CASSSGTGVGYEQFF. CDR3 nucleotides: TGCGCCAGCAGCAGCGGGACAGGGGTTGGGTATGAGCAGTTCTTC.

This chain uses TRBV11-2 with TRBJ2-3; tentatively, D is TRBD1 (5 bases). The CDR3 spans 18 residues. With 4 bases removed from V and 0 bases from J, the gap between germline ends came to 20 bases. Germline loops: CDR1 SGHAT, CDR2 FQNNGV. Written as DNA, the CDR3 is TGTGCCAGCAGCTCCCCGAATAGACAGTTTACTAGCACAGATACGCAGTATTTT. Protein sequence: CASSSPNRQFTSTDTQYF.

The chain uses TRBV28 and TRBJ1-5, with D hard to call. Germline V CDR1 and CDR2: MDHEN, SYDVKM. Trimming removed 7 bases from V and 0 bases from J, with 16 bases in between. The CDR3 is 16 residues long. The CDR3 region has the DNA TGTGCCAGCACCACACCCCCCTACAGTAGCAATCAGCCCCAGCATTTT. This codes for CASTTPPYSSNQPQHF.

This clone was counted a single time. The rearrangement uses TRBV5-1 and TRBJ2-7; D may be TRBD1 or TRBD2 (5 bases each). V was shortened by 4 bases and J by 4 bases, with 15 bases between the two germline ends. This CDR3 is built from 14 residues. Germline V gene data show CDR1 as SGHRS and CDR2 as YFSETQ. The CDR3 region is CASSGDQLWYEQYF. The CDR3 region has the DNA TGCGCCAGCAGCGGGGACCAATTATGGTACGAGCAGTACTTC.

This chain uses TRBV5-4 with TRBJ2-6; maybe TRBD2 (5 bases). CDR3 length: 13 amino acids. CDR1 and CDR2 (germline): SGHNT, YYREEE (reference sequence). The CDR3 bases are TGTGTGACCGAGGGTGCCAGGTCCAACGTCCTGACTTTC. Translation gives CVTEGARSNVLTF.

The chain links TRBV4-1 to TRBJ2-2; 12 bases are shared with TRBD2. CDR3 length equals 18 residues. J lost 2 bases, V lost 0 bases, and 4 bases had no gene match. Germline V lookup: CDR1 MGHRA, CDR2 YSYEKL. This CDR3 is CASSQELAGGPNTGELFF. CDR3 nucleotides: TGCGCCAGCAGCCAAGAACTAGCGGGAGGACCAAACACCGGGGAGCTGTTTTTT.

The genes are TRBV14 and TRBJ1-1, with D tentatively TRBD1 (6 bases). CDR1 and CDR2 from the germline V gene are SGHDN and FVKESK. CDR3 length: 15 amino acids. V lost 0 bases, J lost 4 bases, and 12 bases lay in between. Here the CDR3 reads CASSQDAGVVTEAFF. CDR3 coding DNA: TGTGCCAGCAGCCAAGATGCAGGGGTAGTCACTGAAGCTTTCTTT.

The chain recombines TRBV5-6 with TRBJ1-2, with TRBD1 matching 8 bases. CDR1 is SGHDT, CDR2 YYEEEE, per germline. CDR3 size: 14 residues. With V trimmed by 0 bases and J by 4 bases, 2 bases remained unmatched. CDR3 nucleotides: TGTGCCAGCAGCTTGGGACAGGGGTTCTATGGCTACACCTTC. Protein sequence: CASSLGQGFYGYTF. The full variable domain, with the rest looked up from reference TRBV5-6 and TRBJ1-2, is DAGVTQSPTHLIKTRGQQVTLRCSPKSGHDTVSWYQQALGQGPQFIFQYYEEEERQRGNFPDRFSGHQFPNYSSELNVNALLLGDSALYLCASSLGQGFYGYTFGSGTRLTVV.